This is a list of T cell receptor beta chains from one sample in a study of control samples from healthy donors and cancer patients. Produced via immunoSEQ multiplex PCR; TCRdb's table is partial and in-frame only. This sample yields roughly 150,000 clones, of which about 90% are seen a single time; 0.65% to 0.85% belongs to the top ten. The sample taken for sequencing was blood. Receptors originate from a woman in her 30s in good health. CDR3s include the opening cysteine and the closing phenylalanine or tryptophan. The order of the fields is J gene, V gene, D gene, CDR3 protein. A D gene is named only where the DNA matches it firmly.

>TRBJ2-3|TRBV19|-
CASSDAGRPSDTQYF
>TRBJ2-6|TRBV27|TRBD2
CASRSSGRSVGANVLTF
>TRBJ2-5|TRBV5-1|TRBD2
CASSLVLAGGPQETQYF
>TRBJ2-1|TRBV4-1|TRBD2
CASSQDSGEASGMGNEQFF
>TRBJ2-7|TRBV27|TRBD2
CASSLIAGGTYEQYF
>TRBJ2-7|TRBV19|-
CASSSLGTDLYEQYF
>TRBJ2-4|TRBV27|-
CASSLRAARNIQYF
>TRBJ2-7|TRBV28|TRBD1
CASSFSGQGSYEQYF
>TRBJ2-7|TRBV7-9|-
CASSHKDSADPSSYEQYF
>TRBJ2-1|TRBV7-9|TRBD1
CASSLQSEGQGFYNEQFF
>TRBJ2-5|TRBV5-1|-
CASSLVPQETQYF
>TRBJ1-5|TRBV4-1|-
CASSQARGNQPQHF
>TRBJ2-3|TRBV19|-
CASRAGTRWTDTQYF
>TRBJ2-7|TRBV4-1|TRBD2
CASSQLAGVAEQYF
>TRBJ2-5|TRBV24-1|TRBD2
CATSELAGGYSETQYF
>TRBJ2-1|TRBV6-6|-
CASSYGAENSYNEQFF
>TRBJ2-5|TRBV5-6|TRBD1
CASSLGQGAETQYF
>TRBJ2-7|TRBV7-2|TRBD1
CASSFPSRTGLSYEQYF
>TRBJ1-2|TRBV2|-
CASSAQGGGNYGYTF
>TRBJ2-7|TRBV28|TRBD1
CASSPPPGTASYEQYF
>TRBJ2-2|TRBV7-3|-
CASSLGANTGELFF
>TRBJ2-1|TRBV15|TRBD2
CATSRGEERETDYNEQFF
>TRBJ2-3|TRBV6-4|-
CASSDLGGSSTDTQYF
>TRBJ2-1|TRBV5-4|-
CASSLGPTSYNEQFF
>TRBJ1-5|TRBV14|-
CASSQGARNQPQHF
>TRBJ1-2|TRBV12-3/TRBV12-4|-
CASSLDSNYGYTF
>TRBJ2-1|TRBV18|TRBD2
CASSPPELAGERAYNEQFF
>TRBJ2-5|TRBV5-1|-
CASSLTGKQETQYF
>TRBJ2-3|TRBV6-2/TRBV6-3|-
CASSYGGRTDTQYF
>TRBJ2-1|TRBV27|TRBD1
CASSLPPSRGSSNEQFF
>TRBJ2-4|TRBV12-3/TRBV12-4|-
CASSLQERDIQYF
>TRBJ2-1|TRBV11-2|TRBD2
CASSLGLAGWDEQFF
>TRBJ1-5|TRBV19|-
CASTDREDQPQHF
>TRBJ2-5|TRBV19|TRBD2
CASSSGGLAGVSETQYF
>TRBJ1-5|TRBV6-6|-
CASRDPGQGSNQPQHF
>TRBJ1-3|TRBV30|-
CAWSRGRSSGNTIYF
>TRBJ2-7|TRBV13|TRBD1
CASSPRTGGSYEQYF
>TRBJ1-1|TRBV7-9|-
CASSSNTEAFF
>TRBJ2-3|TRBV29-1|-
CSGLQGGLSTDTQYF
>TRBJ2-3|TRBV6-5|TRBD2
CASSYSYSGGRDTQYF
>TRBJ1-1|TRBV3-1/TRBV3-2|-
CASSQMRHSPNTEAFF
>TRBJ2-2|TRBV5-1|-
CASSLGLTGELFF
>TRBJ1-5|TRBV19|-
CASSGTADRNQPQHF
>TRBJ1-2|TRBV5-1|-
CASRAPGGVNYGYTF
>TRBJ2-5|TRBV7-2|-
CASSLYGGDQETQYF
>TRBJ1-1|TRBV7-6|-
CASSLHPGQPMNTEAFF
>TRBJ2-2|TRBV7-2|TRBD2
CASSPTGLASGELFF
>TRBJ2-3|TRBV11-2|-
CASSLAPGSTDTQYF
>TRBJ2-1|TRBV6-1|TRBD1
CASSEVGTANNEQFF
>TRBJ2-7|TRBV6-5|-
CASGGLTEQYF